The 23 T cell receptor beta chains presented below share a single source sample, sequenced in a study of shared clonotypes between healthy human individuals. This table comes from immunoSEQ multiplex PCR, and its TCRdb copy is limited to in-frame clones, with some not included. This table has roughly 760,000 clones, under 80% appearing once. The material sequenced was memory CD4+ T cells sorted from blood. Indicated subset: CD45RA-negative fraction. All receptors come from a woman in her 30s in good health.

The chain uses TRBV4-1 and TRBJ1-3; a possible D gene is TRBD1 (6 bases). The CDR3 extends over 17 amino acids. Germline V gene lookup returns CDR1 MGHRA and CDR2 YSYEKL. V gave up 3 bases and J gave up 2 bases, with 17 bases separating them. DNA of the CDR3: TGCGCCAGCAGCCAGAAAGGGGGGGGCGCAGCTGGAAACACCATATATTTT. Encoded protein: CASSQKGGGAAGNTIYF.

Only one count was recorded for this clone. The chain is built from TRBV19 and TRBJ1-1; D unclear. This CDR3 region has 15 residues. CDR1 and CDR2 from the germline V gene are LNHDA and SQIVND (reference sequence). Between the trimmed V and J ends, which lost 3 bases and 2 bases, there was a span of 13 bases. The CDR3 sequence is CASSIDTRFNTEAFF. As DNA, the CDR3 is TGTGCCAGTAGTATTGATACTAGGTTTAACACTGAAGCTTTCTTT.

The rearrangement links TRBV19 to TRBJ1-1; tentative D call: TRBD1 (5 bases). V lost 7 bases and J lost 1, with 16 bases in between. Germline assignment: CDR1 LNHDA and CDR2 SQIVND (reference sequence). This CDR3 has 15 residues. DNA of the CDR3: TGTGCCAGTAACCCCGGGACCGAACCGAACACTGAAGCTTTCTTT. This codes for CASNPGTEPNTEAFF.

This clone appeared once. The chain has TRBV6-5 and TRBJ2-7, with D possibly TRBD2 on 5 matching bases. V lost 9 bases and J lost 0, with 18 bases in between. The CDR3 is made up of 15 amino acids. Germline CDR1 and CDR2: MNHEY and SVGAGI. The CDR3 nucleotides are TGTGCCAGTAGAATAGCGTTGCGAAGCTCCTACGAGCAGTACTTC. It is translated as CASRIALRSSYEQYF.

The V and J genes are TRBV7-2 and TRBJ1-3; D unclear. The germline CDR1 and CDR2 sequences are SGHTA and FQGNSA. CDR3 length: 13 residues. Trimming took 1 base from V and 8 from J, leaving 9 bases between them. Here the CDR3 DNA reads TGTGCCAGCAGCTTAGGGGGTGGGGACACCATATATTTT. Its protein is CASSLGGGDTIYF. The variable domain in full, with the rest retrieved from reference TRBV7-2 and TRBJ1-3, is GAGVSQSPSNKVTEKGKDVELRCDPISGHTALYWYRQSLGQGLEFLIYFQGNSAPDKSGLPSDRFSAERTGGSVSTLTIQRTQQEDSAVYLCASSLGGGDTIYFGEGSWLTVV.

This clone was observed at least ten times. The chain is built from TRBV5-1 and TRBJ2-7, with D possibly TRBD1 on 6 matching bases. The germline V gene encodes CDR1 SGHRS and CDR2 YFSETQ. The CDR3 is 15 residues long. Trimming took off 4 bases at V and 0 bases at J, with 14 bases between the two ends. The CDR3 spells CASSGGQRSSYEQYF. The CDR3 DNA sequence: TGCGCCAGCAGCGGCGGACAGCGCAGCTCCTACGAGCAGTACTTC.

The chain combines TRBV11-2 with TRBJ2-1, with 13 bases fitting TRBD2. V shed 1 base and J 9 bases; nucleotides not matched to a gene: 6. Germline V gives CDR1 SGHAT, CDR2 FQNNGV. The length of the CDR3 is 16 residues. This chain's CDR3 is CASSLAGLAGDLEQFF. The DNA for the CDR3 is TGTGCCAGCAGCTTAGCCGGACTAGCGGGAGATCTTGAGCAGTTCTTC. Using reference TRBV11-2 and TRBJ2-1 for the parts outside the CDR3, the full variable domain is EAGVAQSPRYKIIEKRQSVAFWCNPISGHATLYWYQQILGQGPKLLIQFQNNGVVDDSQLPKDRFSAERLKGVDSTLKIQPAKLEDSAVYLCASSLAGLAGDLEQFFGPGTRLTVL.

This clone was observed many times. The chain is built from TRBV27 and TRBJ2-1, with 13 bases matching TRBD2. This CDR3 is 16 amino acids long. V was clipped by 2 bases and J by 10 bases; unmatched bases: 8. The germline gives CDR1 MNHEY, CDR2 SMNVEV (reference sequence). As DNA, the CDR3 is TGTGCCAGCAGTTTAAGTACTAGCGGGAGGGCCAAAGAGCAGTTCTTC. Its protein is CASSLSTSGRAKEQFF.

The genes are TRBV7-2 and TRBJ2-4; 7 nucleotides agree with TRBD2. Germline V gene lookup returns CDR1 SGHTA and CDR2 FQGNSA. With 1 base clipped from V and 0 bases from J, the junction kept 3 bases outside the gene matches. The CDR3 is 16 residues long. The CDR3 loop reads CASSLGGGVAKNIQYF. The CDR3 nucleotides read TGTGCCAGCAGCTTAGGGGGAGGGGTAGCCAAAAACATTCAGTACTTC.

Here the CDR3 reads CASSESRVSGANVLTF. The CDR3 region has the DNA TGTGCCAGCAGTGAATCCAGGGTCTCTGGGGCCAACGTCCTGACTTTC. This chain joins TRBV25-1 and TRBJ2-6; the D gene is possibly TRBD1 (5 bases). The germline CDR1 and CDR2 sequences are MGHDK and SYGVNS. V dropped 1 base and J dropped 0 bases, with 7 bases sitting between them. This CDR3 comprises 16 residues.

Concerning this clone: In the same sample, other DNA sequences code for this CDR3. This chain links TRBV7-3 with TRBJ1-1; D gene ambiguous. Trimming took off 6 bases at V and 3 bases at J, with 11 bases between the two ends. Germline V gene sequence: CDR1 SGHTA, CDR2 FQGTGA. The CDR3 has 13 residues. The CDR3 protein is CASSSQGDTEAFF. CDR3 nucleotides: TGTGCCAGCAGTTCTCAAGGAGACACTGAAGCTTTCTTT.

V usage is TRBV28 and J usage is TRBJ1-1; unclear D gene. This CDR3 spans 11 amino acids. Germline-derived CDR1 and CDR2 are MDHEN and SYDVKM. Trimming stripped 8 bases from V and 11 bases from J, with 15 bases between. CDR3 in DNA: TGTGCCAGCGGACCCCTCCTCACTGCTTTCTTT. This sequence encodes CASGPLLTAFF. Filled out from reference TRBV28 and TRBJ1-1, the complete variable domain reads DVKVTQSSRYLVKRTGEKVFLECVQDMDHENMFWYRQDPGLGLRLIYFSYDVKMKEKGDIPEGYSVSREKKERFSLILESASTNQTSMYLCASGPLLTAFFGQGTRLTVV.

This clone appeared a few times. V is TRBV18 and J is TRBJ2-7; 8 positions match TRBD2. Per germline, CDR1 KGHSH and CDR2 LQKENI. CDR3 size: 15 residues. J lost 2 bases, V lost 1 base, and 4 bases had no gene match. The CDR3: CASSPQREQPYEQYF. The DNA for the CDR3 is TGTGCCAGCTCACCACAGCGGGAGCAGCCCTACGAGCAGTACTTC.

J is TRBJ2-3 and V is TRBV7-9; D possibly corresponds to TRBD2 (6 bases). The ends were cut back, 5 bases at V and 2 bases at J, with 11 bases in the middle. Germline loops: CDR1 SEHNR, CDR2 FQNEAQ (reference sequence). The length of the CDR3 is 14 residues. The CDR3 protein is CASSPRDFTDTQYF. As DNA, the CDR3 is TGTGCCAGCAGCCCGAGGGACTTCACAGATACGCAGTATTTT.

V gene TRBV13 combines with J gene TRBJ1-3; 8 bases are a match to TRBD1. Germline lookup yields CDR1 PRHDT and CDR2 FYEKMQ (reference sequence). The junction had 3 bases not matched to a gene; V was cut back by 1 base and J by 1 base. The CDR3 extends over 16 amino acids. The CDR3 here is CASSLVTGESGNTIYF. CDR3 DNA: TGTGCCAGCAGCTTAGTGACAGGGGAATCTGGAAACACCATATATTTT.

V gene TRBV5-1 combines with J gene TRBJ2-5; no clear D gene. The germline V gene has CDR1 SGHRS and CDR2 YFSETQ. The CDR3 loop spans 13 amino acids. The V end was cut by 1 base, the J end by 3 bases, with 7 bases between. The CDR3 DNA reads TGCGCCAGCAGCTTGATACTTGAAGAGACCCAGTACTTC. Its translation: CASSLILEETQYF.

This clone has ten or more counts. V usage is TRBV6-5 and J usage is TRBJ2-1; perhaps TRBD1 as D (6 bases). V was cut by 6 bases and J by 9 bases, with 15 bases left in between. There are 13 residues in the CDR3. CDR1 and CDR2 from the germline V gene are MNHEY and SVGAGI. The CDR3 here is CASRRTAHSEQFF. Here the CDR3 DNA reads TGTGCCAGCAGGCGGACAGCTCACTCTGAGCAGTTCTTC.

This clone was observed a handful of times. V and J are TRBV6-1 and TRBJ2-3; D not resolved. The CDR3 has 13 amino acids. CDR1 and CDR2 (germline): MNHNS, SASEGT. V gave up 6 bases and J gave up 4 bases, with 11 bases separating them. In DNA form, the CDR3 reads TGTGCCAGCAGCCTACTGGCGCCAGATACGCAGTATTTT. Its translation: CASSLLAPDTQYF.

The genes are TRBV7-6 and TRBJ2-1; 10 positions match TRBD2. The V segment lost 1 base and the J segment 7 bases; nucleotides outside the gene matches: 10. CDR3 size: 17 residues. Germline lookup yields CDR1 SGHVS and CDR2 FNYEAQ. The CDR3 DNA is TGTGCCAGCAGCTTAGTCCCTCGAAGCGGGAGGGAGAATGAGCAGTTCTTC. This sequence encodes CASSLVPRSGRENEQFF.

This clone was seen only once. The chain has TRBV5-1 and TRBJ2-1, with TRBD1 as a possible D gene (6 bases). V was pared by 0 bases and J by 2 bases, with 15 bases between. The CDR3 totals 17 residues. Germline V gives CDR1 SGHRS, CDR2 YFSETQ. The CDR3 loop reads CASSLGLSWTAYNEQFF. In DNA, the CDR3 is TGCGCCAGCAGCTTGGGGTTGTCCTGGACAGCCTACAATGAGCAGTTCTTC.

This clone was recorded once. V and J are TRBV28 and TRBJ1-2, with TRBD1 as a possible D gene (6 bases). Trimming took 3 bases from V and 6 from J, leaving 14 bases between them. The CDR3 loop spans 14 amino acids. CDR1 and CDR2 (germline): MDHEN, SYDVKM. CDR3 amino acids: CASSLARTDNGYTF. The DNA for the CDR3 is TGTGCCAGCAGTTTGGCTCGGACAGACAATGGCTACACCTTC.

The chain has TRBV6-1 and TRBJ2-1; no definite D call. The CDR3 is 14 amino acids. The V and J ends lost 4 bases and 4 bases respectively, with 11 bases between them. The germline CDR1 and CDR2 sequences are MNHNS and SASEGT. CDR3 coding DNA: TGTGCCAGCAGTGTACCGGACCCATACAATGAGCAGTTCTTC. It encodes CASSVPDPYNEQFF.

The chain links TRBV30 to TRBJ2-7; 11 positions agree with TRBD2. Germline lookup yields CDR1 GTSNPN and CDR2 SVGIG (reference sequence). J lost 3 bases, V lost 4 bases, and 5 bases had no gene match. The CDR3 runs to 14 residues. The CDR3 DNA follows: TGTGCCTGGAAGTCGACTAGCGGGAACTACGAGCAGTACTTC. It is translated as CAWKSTSGNYEQYF.